This entry concerns a single TCR beta chain. This sample is part of a study of T cell responses to AZD1222 COVID-19 vaccine. The CDR3 sequence is 16 residues long. Trimming stripped 6 bases from V and 9 bases from J, with 26 bases between. Germline assignment: CDR1 MNHEY and CDR2 SMNVEV (reference sequence). Clones were read by immunoSEQ multiplex PCR, and TCRdb kept only the in-frame ones, dropping some. The table has 150,000 to 200,000 clones, 87% seen once. The TCR was taken from an adult in good health. V usage is TRBV27 and J usage is TRBJ1-2; maybe TRBD1 (6 bases). Here the sequenced sample was peripheral blood, taken on day 0 of MenACWY control vaccination. Here the CDR3 DNA reads TGTGCCAGCAGCTCCCGGTTGGGCAGGGGAGGTGGGAGCTACACCTTC. It specifies CASSSRLGRGGGSYTF.